This is a list of T cell receptor beta chains from one sample in a study of blood T cell repertoires in COVID-19. This table comes from immunoSEQ multiplex PCR, and its TCRdb copy is limited to in-frame clones, with some not included. This sample has over 250,000 clones; around 85% occur once, and the top ten carry roughly 5%. Sequencing was performed on peripheral blood. Receptors were obtained from a man aged 50 to 59 with active or convalescent COVID-19. Both conserved end residues are part of each CDR3. A D gene is named only where the DNA matches it firmly. Rows give clone size only sometimes, using once, few, many, or a class for an expanded clone.

>NA|TRBJ2-2|TRBV19|NA
CASSIRGMSGELFF
TGTGCCAGTAGTATACGGGGGATGTCCGGGGAGCTGTTTTTT
>TRBD2|TRBJ2-7|TRBV30|NA
CAAGLAGGPPYEQYF
TGTGCCGCCGGGCTAGCGGGAGGGCCGCCCTACGAGCAGTACTTC
>TRBD2|TRBJ2-7|TRBV12-5|NA
CASGLIGLLAAPYEQYF
TGTGCTAGTGGTCTTATCGGGCTACTAGCGGCGCCCTACGAGCAGTACTTC
>NA|TRBJ2-7|TRBV6-5|NA
CASKRGRDGIYEQYF
TGTGCCAGCAAACGGGGAAGGGATGGGATCTACGAGCAGTACTTC
>TRBD1|TRBJ2-7|TRBV7-2|NA
CASSFGQGRSEQYF
TGTGCCAGCAGCTTCGGACAGGGAAGAAGTGAGCAGTACTTC
>NA|TRBJ2-5|TRBV7-9|NA
CASSFGGETASRQETQYF
TGTGCCAGCAGCTTCGGGGGAGAAACCGCTAGTCGCCAAGAGACCCAGTACTTC
>NA|TRBJ2-7|TRBV5-4|once
CASSRYEQYF
TGTGCCAGCAGCCGCTACGAGCAGTACTTC
>NA|TRBJ2-3|TRBV27|NA
CASRPLRDSVGDTQYF
TGTGCCAGCAGACCCCTCCGGGACTCCGTAGGAGATACGCAGTATTTT
>TRBD1|TRBJ1-3|TRBV14|NA
CASSPGGLGNTIYF
TGTGCCAGCAGTCCAGGGGGCCTCGGAAACACCATATATTTT
>NA|TRBJ1-2|TRBV18|NA
CASSPELGYGYTF
TGTGCCAGCTCACCAGAACTTGGCTATGGCTACACCTTC
>NA|TRBJ2-1|TRBV12-5|many
CASGLMGLGHNEQFF
TGTGCTAGTGGTTTGATGGGGCTAGGTCACAATGAGCAGTTCTTC